This is a list of T cell receptor beta chains from one sample in a study of T cells in Graves' hyperthyroidism and ophthalmopathy. One entry per CDR3 protein, called by TCRdb with MiXCR from the multiplex PCR reads. The sample lists hundreds of thousands of distinct CDR3 sequences, approximately 15% occurring once. The sample consisted of blood. Every receptor here comes from a woman between 40 and 50 years old with Graves' ophthalmopathy. Each CDR3 is given without its conserved first and last residue.

len	v_gene	j_gene	CDR3aa
12	TRBV20-1	TRBJ2-3	SAPSGSATNTQY
12	TRBV7-2	TRBJ2-1	ASSPPGLTSEQF
14	TRBV28	TRBJ2-7	ASSPVDRVRSYEQY
13	TRBV27	TRBJ1-2	ASSFGYGGHDGYT
10	TRBV30	TRBJ2-5	AFWDTQETQY
12	TRBV20-1	TRBJ1-2	SASPGRGAHGYT
14	TRBV7-2	TRBJ2-1	ASSSTGTSGRGEQF
12	TRBV10-3	TRBJ2-3	AISGTTGTDTQY
15	TRBV2	TRBJ2-5	ASSEASGGAGSQTQY
15	TRBV28	TRBJ1-6	ASSLLGSGSYNSPLH
10	TRBV5-1	TRBJ2-1	ASSLVTDEQF
15	TRBV6-8	TRBJ2-1	ASSYSLTSGDYNEQF
12	TRBV12-5	TRBJ1-1	ASASTGGNTEAF
12	TRBV11-2	TRBJ1-1	ASSPRSPGTEAF
13	TRBV2	TRBJ1-3	ASSPQVGVGNTIY